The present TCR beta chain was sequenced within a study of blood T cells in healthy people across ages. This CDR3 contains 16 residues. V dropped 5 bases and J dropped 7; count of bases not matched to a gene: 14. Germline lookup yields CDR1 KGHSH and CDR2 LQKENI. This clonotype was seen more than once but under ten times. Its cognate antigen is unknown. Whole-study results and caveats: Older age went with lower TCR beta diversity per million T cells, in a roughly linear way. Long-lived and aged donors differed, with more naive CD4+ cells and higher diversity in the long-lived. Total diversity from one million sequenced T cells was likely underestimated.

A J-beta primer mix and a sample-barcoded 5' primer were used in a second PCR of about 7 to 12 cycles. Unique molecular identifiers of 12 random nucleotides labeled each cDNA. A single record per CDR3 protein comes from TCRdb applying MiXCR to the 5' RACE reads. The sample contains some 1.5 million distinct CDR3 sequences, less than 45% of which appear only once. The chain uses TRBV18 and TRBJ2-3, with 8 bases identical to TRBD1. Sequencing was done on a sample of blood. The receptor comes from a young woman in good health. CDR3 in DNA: TGTGCCAGCTCAACTTACAGGGGGAGGAAAGTAAATACGCAGTATTTT. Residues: CASSTYRGRKVNTQYF.